These 32 T cell receptor beta chains share one sample of origin, sequenced in a study of PD-1 blockade in classical Hodgkin lymphoma. Time point defined: newly diagnosed, previously untreated cHL patient sample. Sequenced by immunoSEQ multiplex PCR; TCRdb stores in-frame clones only, minus some. In the table there are about 16,000 clones, 80% to 95% of which are singletons. Sequencing used peripheral blood mononuclear cells (PBMCs). These receptors originate from a human donor with classical Hodgkin lymphoma.

The rearrangement uses TRBV7-3 and TRBJ2-5; 8 nucleotides match TRBD1. J gave up 5 bases and V 5 bases, and 10 bases lay outside the gene matches. The CDR3 has 15 amino acids. Germline assignment: CDR1 SGHTA and CDR2 FQGTGA. The CDR3 region is CASSTTGARGETQYF. The CDR3 DNA follows: TGTGCCAGCAGCACGACAGGGGCAAGAGGGGAGACCCAGTACTTC.

CDR3 amino acids: CASIPSGSYNEQFF. In DNA, the CDR3 is TGTGCCAGCATCCCTAGCGGCTCCTACAATGAGCAGTTCTTC. The chain combines TRBV7-9 with TRBJ2-1; 7 bases align to TRBD2. With 7 bases clipped from V and 0 bases from J, the junction kept 3 bases outside the gene matches. This CDR3 is built from 14 residues. Germline CDR1 reads SEHNR; CDR2 reads FQNEAQ (reference sequence).

This chain uses TRBV10-3 with TRBJ1-1; D is uncertain. The V gene lost 4 bases and the J gene lost 7 bases, with 16 bases spanning the gap. CDR3 length equals 14 residues. From germline, CDR1 is ENHRY and CDR2 SYGVKD. CDR3 DNA: TGTGCCATCAGTGCCTCGAACCTAGAGCTTGAAGCTTTCTTT. Translation: CAISASNLELEAFF.

The J gene is TRBJ1-1, the V gene TRBV6-4, with a tentative D call TRBD1 (5 bases). This CDR3 has 16 residues. Germline CDR1 and CDR2: MRHNA and SNTAGT. V was cut by 0 bases and J by 4 bases, with 15 bases left in between. The CDR3 loop is CASSDSIEGRGTEAFF. CDR3 coding DNA: TGTGCCAGCAGTGACTCGATAGAGGGAAGGGGCACTGAAGCTTTCTTT.

This clone has a handful of counts. This chain uses TRBV7-9 with TRBJ1-1, with 7 bases aligning to TRBD1. V was pared by 5 bases and J by 1 base, with 10 bases of the junction left unmatched. The CDR3 consists of 16 residues. Germline-derived CDR1 and CDR2 are SEHNR and FQNEAQ (reference sequence). CDR3 region: CASSAHRGEGNTEAFF. The CDR3 DNA is TGTGCCAGCAGCGCCCACAGGGGAGAGGGGAACACTGAAGCTTTCTTT.

The chain joins TRBV25-1 to TRBJ2-5; the D gene could be TRBD1 or TRBD2 (6 bases each). CDR1 MGHDK and CDR2 SYGVNS come from the germline V gene. V lost 10 bases to trimming and J lost 5 bases, with 11 bases between them. This CDR3 region has 11 residues. CDR3 nucleotide sequence: TGTGCCACCCGGGGGCGGGAGACCCAGTACTTC. It is translated as CATRGRETQYF.

This rearrangement joins TRBV13 to TRBJ2-7; D remains unclear. This CDR3 contains 11 residues. The germline V gene encodes CDR1 PRHDT and CDR2 FYEKMQ (reference sequence). With 1 base removed from V and 7 bases from J, the gap between germline ends came to 5 bases. CDR3: CASSLVGEQYF. CDR3 coding DNA: TGTGCCAGCAGCTTAGTAGGGGAGCAGTACTTC. The variable domain in full, with the rest retrieved from reference TRBV13 and TRBJ2-7, is AAGVIQSPRHLIKEKRETATLKCYPIPRHDTVYWYQQGPGQDPQFLISFYEKMQSDKGSIPDRFSAQQFSDYHSELNMSSLELGDSALYFCASSLVGEQYFGPGTRLTVT.

The chain couples TRBV19 to TRBJ1-5; 7 bases are shared with TRBD1. The germline V gene encodes CDR1 LNHDA and CDR2 SQIVND (reference sequence). Trimming took 0 bases from V and 6 from J; bases not matched to a gene: 5. The CDR3 runs to 15 residues. The CDR3 here is CASSIEGQGVQPQHF. As DNA, the CDR3 is TGTGCCAGTAGTATAGAAGGGCAGGGGGTTCAGCCCCAGCATTTT.

The chain employs TRBV7-9 and TRBJ1-4; maybe TRBD1 (6 bases). V was clipped by 3 bases and J by 5 bases, with 10 bases between them. The germline CDR1 and CDR2 sequences are SEHNR and FQNEAQ (reference sequence). CDR3 length equals 14 residues. CDR3 nucleotides: TGTGCCAGCAGCTTCCGGACAGTGAATGAAAAACTGTTTTTT. It specifies CASSFRTVNEKLFF. Full variable domain (outside the CDR3, taken from reference TRBV7-9 and TRBJ1-4): DTGVSQNPRHKITKRGQNVTFRCDPISEHNRLYWYRQTLGQGPEFLTYFQNEAQLEKSRLLSDRFSAERPKGSFSTLEIQRTEQGDSAMYLCASSFRTVNEKLFFGSGTQLSVL.

The rearrangement uses TRBV6-5 and TRBJ1-3; the D is unclear. Germline CDR1 reads MNHEY; CDR2 reads SVGAGI. This CDR3 is built from 16 residues. Trimming pared 0 bases from V and 2 bases from J, leaving 11 bases between. The CDR3 DNA is TGTGCCAGCAGTTACTCGAACCGAGCCCCTGGAAACACCATATATTTT. It yields the protein CASSYSNRAPGNTIYF.

The chain links TRBV7-6 to TRBJ2-2; TRBD1 is a possible D gene (6 bases). V lost 0 bases to trimming and J lost 5 bases, with 10 bases between them. The germline V gene has CDR1 SGHVS and CDR2 FNYEAQ. This CDR3 region has 15 residues. This CDR3 reads CASSLALTGTGELFF. The DNA for the CDR3 is TGTGCCAGCAGCTTAGCACTCACAGGGACCGGGGAGCTGTTTTTT.

The chain is built from TRBV27 and TRBJ2-4; TRBD2 agrees at 9 bases. With V trimmed by 6 bases and J by 12 bases, 6 bases remained unmatched. CDR3 length equals 12 residues. Germline CDR1 is MNHEY and CDR2 is SMNVEV (reference sequence). CDR3 sequence reads: CASSKTSGRQYF. The CDR3, as DNA: TGTGCCAGCAGCAAAACTAGCGGGCGTCAGTACTTC.

The J gene is TRBJ1-2, the V gene TRBV30; no reliable D call. CDR3 size: 12 residues. V was shortened by 1 base and J by 8 bases, with 11 bases between the two germline ends. Per germline, CDR1 GTSNPN and CDR2 SVGIG (reference sequence). The CDR3 bases are TGTGCCTGGAGTGCCTCGCAGAGCGGCTACACCTTC. It encodes CAWSASQSGYTF.

This chain joins TRBV7-3 and TRBJ2-3, with 9 positions matching TRBD1. V lost 5 bases and J lost 6; bases outside the gene matches: 6. The germline V gene encodes CDR1 SGHTA and CDR2 FQGTGA. The CDR3 is made up of 14 amino acids. The CDR3 here is CASSKTGGRDTQYF. CDR3 bases: TGTGCCAGCAGCAAGACAGGGGGAAGGGATACGCAGTATTTT.

This sequence joins TRBV14 and TRBJ1-6; D may be TRBD1 (6 bases). The CDR3 totals 14 residues. The V end was cut by 6 bases, the J end by 7 bases, with 13 bases between. Germline CDR1 and CDR2: SGHDN and FVKESK. The CDR3 here is CASSFRGYNSPLHF. In DNA form, the CDR3 reads TGTGCCAGCAGTTTCAGGGGTTACAATTCACCCCTCCACTTT. Using reference TRBV14 and TRBJ1-6 for the parts outside the CDR3, the full variable domain is EAGVTQFPSHSVIEKGQTVTLRCDPISGHDNLYWYRRVMGKEIKFLLHFVKESKQDESGMPNNRFLAERTGGTYSTLKVQPAELEDSGVYFCASSFRGYNSPLHFGNGTRLTVT.

The chain carries TRBV5-1 and TRBJ2-3; the D is unclear. The V end lost 0 bases, the J end lost 8 bases, and 10 bases lay between the germline ends. This CDR3 has 13 amino acids. Germline CDR1 SGHRS, CDR2 YFSETQ. For the CDR3, the DNA is TGCGCCAGCAGCTTGGCCGGTAGTTCTACGCAGTATTTT. Translation: CASSLAGSSTQYF.

The chain is built from TRBV5-8 and TRBJ2-1; TRBD1 or TRBD2 may be the D gene (5 bases each). The CDR3 sequence is 14 residues long. Trimming shortened V by 4 bases and J by 9 bases, and 17 bases separated the two germline ends. Germline V gene sequence: CDR1 SGHTS, CDR2 YDEGEE. Here the CDR3 DNA reads TGTGCCAGCAGCCATGGGACGTTAAACAGTGAGCAGTTCTTC. Protein sequence: CASSHGTLNSEQFF.

This chain joins TRBV11-1 and TRBJ2-1, with D unclear. CDR1 SGHAT and CDR2 FQDESV come from the germline V gene (reference sequence). Trimming removed 2 bases from V and 2 bases from J, with 10 bases in between. This CDR3 spans 15 amino acids. DNA of the CDR3: TGTGCCAGCAGCTTATGGGAAGGCCCCTACAATGAGCAGTTCTTC. Translating gives CASSLWEGPYNEQFF.

The chain is built from TRBV25-1 and TRBJ2-3; 7 positions agree with TRBD1. The germline V gene encodes CDR1 MGHDK and CDR2 SYGVNS. This CDR3 contains 16 residues. Germline trimming cut 6 bases from V and 3 bases from J; bases unmatched to any gene: 12. The CDR3 DNA follows: TGTGCCAGCAGCGCCACAGGGGCCCGGAGGACAGATACGCAGTATTTT. Translated: CASSATGARRTDTQYF.

The V gene is TRBV6-4, the J gene TRBJ2-1; the D gene is possibly TRBD2 (5 bases). With 2 bases removed from V and 4 bases from J, the gap between germline ends came to 9 bases. CDR3 length: 14 residues. The germline gives CDR1 MRHNA, CDR2 SNTAGT. As DNA, the CDR3 is TGTGCCAGCAGTGACGAGGGAAATTACAATGAGCAGTTCTTC. This gives the protein CASSDEGNYNEQFF.

This clone showed up just once. V usage is TRBV5-4 and J usage is TRBJ1-1; TRBD1 might be the D (6 bases). The CDR3 spans 14 residues. V shed 3 bases and J shed 6 bases, with 15 bases lying between them. Germline values: CDR1 SGHNT, CDR2 YYREEE (reference sequence). The CDR3 nucleotides read TGTGCCAGCAGCTCGAAGACGGGGGGCGCTGAAGCTTTCTTT. This encodes CASSSKTGGAEAFF.

The rearrangement uses TRBV28 and TRBJ2-5; 12 nucleotides line up with TRBD2. Germline CDR1 and CDR2: MDHEN and SYDVKM. The CDR3 runs to 16 residues. V lost 5 bases and J lost 0; bases outside the gene matches: 4. CDR3 DNA sequence: TGTGCCAGCAGTCCTCGACTAGCGGGAGACCAAGAGACCCAGTACTTC. Translated, it gives CASSPRLAGDQETQYF.

This clone has just one count. The V and J genes are TRBV6-6 and TRBJ2-2; no definite D call. The CDR3 has 15 amino acids. Trimming pared 2 bases from V and 6 bases from J, leaving 13 bases between. CDR1 and CDR2 from the germline V gene are MNHNY and SVGAGI (reference sequence). The chain's CDR3 is CASSYLSTAAGELFF. For the CDR3, the DNA is TGTGCCAGCAGTTACCTATCTACGGCCGCCGGGGAGCTGTTTTTT.

V and J are TRBV18 and TRBJ2-3; 8 bases are a match to TRBD2. The CDR3 is 14 amino acids. The ends lost 6 bases at V and 1 base at J; junction bases unmatched: 3. Germline assignment: CDR1 KGHSH and CDR2 LQKENI. The CDR3 loop is CASSETSGTDTQYF. The DNA of the CDR3 is TGTGCCAGCTCCGAGACTAGCGGCACAGATACGCAGTATTTT.

The V gene is TRBV6-5, the J gene TRBJ2-7; 9 bases align to TRBD2. This CDR3 is 15 amino acids long. J was trimmed by 6 bases and V by 2 bases; bases with no gene match: 8. Germline V gene sequence: CDR1 MNHEY, CDR2 SVGAGI. In DNA form, the CDR3 reads TGTGCCAGCAGTTACAGGGTAGCGGGAGCGGTCGAGCAGTACTTC. Amino acid sequence: CASSYRVAGAVEQYF.

The chain is built from TRBV11-1 and TRBJ2-1; TRBD2 might be the D (6 bases). This CDR3 comprises 15 residues. Trimming removed 7 bases at V and 0 bases at J, with 13 bases between. Germline loops: CDR1 SGHAT, CDR2 FQDESV (reference sequence). The CDR3 coding sequence is TGTGCCAGCACCCCCGGAGGGAGCTCCTACAATGAGCAGTTCTTC. Amino acids: CASTPGGSSYNEQFF.

The chain couples TRBV2 to TRBJ1-4, with D possibly being TRBD1 (6 bases). V shed 6 bases and J shed 10 bases, with 18 bases lying between them. Looked up from germline, CDR1 is SNHLY and CDR2 is FYNNEI. The CDR3 length is 14 residues. The CDR3 DNA is TGTGCCAGCAGCGTACAGGGACTTTCGGGAAAACTGTTTTTT. This codes for CASSVQGLSGKLFF.

The J gene is TRBJ1-3, the V gene TRBV2, with no clear D. The CDR3 is 10 amino acids. The germline CDR1 and CDR2 sequences are SNHLY and FYNNEI. V was pared by 4 bases and J by 6 bases, with 1 base between. The CDR3 loop is CASSANTIYF. In DNA form, the CDR3 reads TGTGCCAGCAGTGCAAACACCATATATTTT.

J is TRBJ2-7 and V is TRBV19; 8 nucleotides line up with TRBD1. This CDR3 spans 15 amino acids. Looked up from germline, CDR1 is LNHDA and CDR2 is SQIVND (reference sequence). V gave up 3 bases and J gave up 0 bases; unmatched junction bases: 4. The CDR3: CASSISQGASYEQYF. In nucleotides, the CDR3 is TGTGCCAGTAGTATTTCCCAGGGGGCCTCCTACGAGCAGTACTTC.

V is TRBV18 and J is TRBJ2-6, with 8 bases that match TRBD2. Trimming cost V 6 bases and J 2 bases; bases outside gene matches: 9. This CDR3 region has 17 residues. Germline CDR1 is KGHSH and CDR2 is LQKENI. As DNA, the CDR3 is TGTGCCAGCTCTTCCGGGACTAGGCGAACTGGGGCCAACGTCCTGACTTTC. Residues: CASSSGTRRTGANVLTF.

This clone was recorded only once. One junction end does not reproduce the germline sequence, and a read error may be involved. CDR3 in amino acids: CASIEAGSTDTQYF. CDR3 bases: TGTGCCAGCATTGAAGCGGGGAGCACAGATACGCAGTATTTT. The chain couples TRBV6-1 to TRBJ2-3; TRBD2 aligns across 7 bases. CDR1 and CDR2 (germline): MNHNS, SASEGT. This CDR3 is 14 amino acids long.

This chain joins TRBV27 and TRBJ1-1, with a possible D match to TRBD1 (5 bases). The germline gives CDR1 MNHEY, CDR2 SMNVEV (reference sequence). CDR3 length: 13 residues. V lost 7 bases and J 4 bases, leaving 13 bases between the germline ends. The CDR3 spells CASTVIGGTEAFF. DNA for the CDR3: TGTGCCAGCACCGTTATCGGGGGCACTGAAGCTTTCTTT.